One and the same sample provided the 20 T cell receptor beta chains below, sequenced in a study of blood T cell repertoires in COVID-19. Assay used: immunoSEQ multiplex PCR; TCRdb lists only in-frame clones, some missing. The repertoire holds about 55,000 clones, with more than 80% as singletons. The sequenced sample was peripheral blood. The source of these receptors is a human donor in a cohort sampled during active COVID-19.

The chain joins TRBV19 to TRBJ2-3; D perhaps matches TRBD1 (6 bases). CDR3 size: 17 residues. From germline, CDR1 is LNHDA and CDR2 SQIVND (reference sequence). The ends were cut back, 6 bases at V and 1 base at J, with 20 bases in the middle. The CDR3 region is CASSPGLQGWGTDTQYF. The CDR3 DNA reads as TGTGCCAGTAGCCCAGGTCTACAGGGTTGGGGCACAGATACGCAGTATTTT.

This sequence joins TRBV18 and TRBJ1-5, with 7 bases identical to TRBD1. There are 13 residues in the CDR3. After removal of 5 bases from V and 7 bases from J, the junction contained 5 bases not matched to a gene. The germline CDR1 and CDR2 sequences are KGHSH and LQKENI. The CDR3 sequence: CASSEGAGQPQHF. The CDR3 DNA reads TGTGCCAGCTCAGAGGGGGCGGGACAGCCCCAGCATTTT.

The chain joins TRBV24-1 to TRBJ1-1; 9 positions match TRBD1. The CDR3 extends over 13 amino acids. Germline V gene data show CDR1 as KGHDR and CDR2 as SFDVKD. The V and J ends lost 4 bases and 12 bases, in that order; junction bases with no gene match: 8. CDR3 region: CATSDRGQGRTFF. CDR3 coding DNA: TGTGCCACCAGTGACCGCGGACAGGGGAGGACTTTCTTT.

The chain couples TRBV7-9 to TRBJ2-1; D is possibly TRBD1 (5 bases). Germline V gene lookup returns CDR1 SEHNR and CDR2 FQNEAQ (reference sequence). V shed 5 bases and J shed 10 bases, with 27 bases lying between them. The CDR3 sequence is 17 residues long. The CDR3 DNA reads TGTGCCAGCAGCCCCATCAGGGCGAGTGGTTCAGTAGAGGAGCAGTTCTTC. This encodes CASSPIRASGSVEEQFF. The full variable domain, rest sourced from reference TRBV7-9 and TRBJ2-1, is DTGVSQNPRHKITKRGQNVTFRCDPISEHNRLYWYRQTLGQGPEFLTYFQNEAQLEKSRLLSDRFSAERPKGSFSTLEIQRTEQGDSAMYLCASSPIRASGSVEEQFFGPGTRLTVL.

This clone was counted a single time. The chain recombines TRBV3-1 (or the pseudogene TRBV3-2) with TRBJ2-7; D is undetermined. V shed 6 bases and J shed 4 bases, with 13 bases lying between them. CDR1 LGHDT and CDR2 YNNKEL come from the germline V gene (reference sequence). This CDR3 has 13 residues. The CDR3 nucleotides are TGTGCCAGCAGTCCTCCAACTCGATACGAGCAGTACTTC. Translated: CASSPPTRYEQYF.

The chain is built from TRBV5-1 and TRBJ2-1; a possible D gene is TRBD2 (5 bases). The V and J ends lost 0 bases and 0 bases respectively, with 13 bases between them. The length of the CDR3 is 17 residues. Germline V gives CDR1 SGHRS, CDR2 YFSETQ. The CDR3 DNA reads TGCGCCAGCAGCTTGGGACGGGGTGCGCGCTCCTACAATGAGCAGTTCTTC. The encoded protein is CASSLGRGARSYNEQFF.

The chain couples TRBV10-1 to TRBJ2-1, with TRBD1 identical over 7 bases. Unmatched junction bases numbered 7, after V lost 3 bases and J lost 5 bases. The CDR3 length is 15 residues. Germline values: CDR1 WNHNN, CDR2 SYGVQD (reference sequence). CDR3 nucleotides: TGCGCCAGCAGTGACGGGGACAGAGTGAACAATGAGCAGTTCTTC. Residues: CASSDGDRVNNEQFF.

The chain carries TRBV2 and TRBJ2-7; tentatively, D is TRBD2 (6 bases). The CDR3 runs to 13 residues. Germline V lookup: CDR1 SNHLY, CDR2 FYNNEI. The ends were cut back, 4 bases at V and 3 bases at J, with 10 bases in the middle. The CDR3 spells CASSAGVGYEQYF. Here the CDR3 DNA reads TGTGCCAGCAGTGCGGGGGTAGGCTACGAGCAGTACTTC.

The V call is TRBV5-4, the J call TRBJ1-2; D is unclear. The germline gives CDR1 SGHNT, CDR2 YYREEE (reference sequence). This CDR3 has 13 amino acids. The V end was cut by 5 bases, the J end by 8 bases, with 16 bases between. CDR3 loop: CASRMNLYWGYTF. The CDR3 region has the DNA TGTGCCAGCAGAATGAACCTCTATTGGGGCTACACCTTC.

V gene TRBV11-2 combines with J gene TRBJ2-1; 7 bases align to TRBD2. The CDR3 loop spans 14 amino acids. Trimming cost V 1 base and J 6 bases; bases outside gene matches: 3. Looked up from germline, CDR1 is SGHAT and CDR2 is FQNNGV. The CDR3 spells CASSLGTGGNEQFF. CDR3 DNA sequence: TGTGCCAGCAGCTTAGGTACGGGAGGCAATGAGCAGTTCTTC.

This chain joins TRBV6-6 and TRBJ2-1; D might be TRBD1 (5 bases). The V and J ends lost 1 base and 4 bases respectively, with 11 bases between them. This CDR3 contains 15 residues. Germline assignment: CDR1 MNHNY and CDR2 SVGAGI (reference sequence). The CDR3 DNA reads as TGTGCCAGCAGTTACTTACAGGTGGTATACAATGAGCAGTTCTTC. Its translation is CASSYLQVVYNEQFF.

This sequence joins TRBV21-1 and TRBJ2-1; TRBD2, the table's D call, lacks a check against the DNA. TRBV21-1 is labeled a pseudogene. CDR3 length: 20 amino acids. This CDR3 reads CASSERGSGSHLNIPNEQFF. The CDR3 nucleotides are TGTGCCAGCAGCGAAAGAGGTAGCGGGAGTCACCTTAATATACCGAATGAGCAGTTCTTC.

This clone was found a few times. The chain joins TRBV20-1 to TRBJ2-7; the match to TRBD1 covers 8 bases. Looked up from germline, CDR1 is DFQATT and CDR2 is SNEGSKA (reference sequence). The CDR3 runs 13 residues. Trimming cost V 3 bases and J 5 bases; bases outside gene matches: 6. The CDR3 sequence: CSASQGAYNEQYF. The DNA for the CDR3 is TGCAGTGCTAGTCAGGGGGCATATAACGAGCAGTACTTC.

The V gene is TRBV30, the J gene TRBJ2-2; D perhaps matches TRBD1 (6 bases). Trimming left V 3 bases short and J 6 bases short, with 11 bases between. The CDR3 length is 13 residues. Germline CDR1 GTSNPN, CDR2 SVGIG (reference sequence). The CDR3 DNA sequence: TGTGCCTGGAGCCGGCAGGGGTCCGGGGAGCTGTTTTTT. Translating it yields CAWSRQGSGELFF.

This clone was observed once. The genes are TRBV30 and TRBJ1-4; 11 nucleotides line up with TRBD1. The J segment lost 6 bases and the V segment lost 5 bases, leaving 2 bases of the junction unmatched. Germline assignment: CDR1 GTSNPN and CDR2 SVGIG (reference sequence). The CDR3 sequence is 13 residues long. The CDR3 coding sequence is TGTGCCTGGCTGGGACAGGGGGATGAAAAACTGTTTTTT. As protein: CAWLGQGDEKLFF.

J is TRBJ2-1 and V is TRBV6-1; TRBD1 matches at 9 bases. Germline V gene sequence: CDR1 MNHNS, CDR2 SASEGT. This CDR3 has 15 residues. Unmatched junction bases numbered 4, after V lost 0 bases and J lost 7 bases. The CDR3: CASSEAWDRENEQFF. CDR3 nucleotide sequence: TGTGCCAGCAGTGAAGCGTGGGACAGGGAGAATGAGCAGTTCTTC.

The chain recombines TRBV3-1 (or the pseudogene TRBV3-2) with TRBJ2-1, with TRBD2 matching 8 bases. The CDR3 extends over 16 amino acids. Germline trimming cut 3 bases from V and 6 bases from J; bases unmatched to any gene: 10. Per germline, CDR1 LGHDT and CDR2 YNNKEL (reference sequence). The CDR3 region has the DNA TGTGCCAGCAGCCACGACGGGGGGGCAGGGGCCAATGAGCAGTTCTTC. It yields the protein CASSHDGGAGANEQFF.

The rearrangement links TRBV29-1 to TRBJ2-3; 9 bases line up with TRBD2. The germline CDR1 and CDR2 sequences are SQVTM and ANQGSEA. The CDR3 runs 14 residues. V gave up 0 bases and J gave up 4 bases; unmatched junction bases: 2. CDR3 sequence (DNA): TGCAGCGTTGAAGAGGGACTAGCCCCAGATACGCAGTATTTT. Translated: CSVEEGLAPDTQYF.

This rearrangement joins TRBV4-2 to TRBJ2-7; TRBD2 aligns across 9 bases. The germline CDR1 and CDR2 sequences are LGHNA and YNFKEQ. The CDR3 is 14 residues long. J gave up 3 bases and V 0 bases, and 0 bases lay outside the gene matches. This CDR3 is CASSQEREGYEQYF. In nucleotides, the CDR3 is TGTGCCAGCAGCCAAGAGCGGGAGGGCTACGAGCAGTACTTC.

The genes are TRBV19 and TRBJ1-1; 9 bases map to TRBD1. CDR1 and CDR2 (germline): LNHDA, SQIVND (reference sequence). The CDR3 spans 15 residues. The trim removed 4 bases at V and 5 bases at J, leaving 8 bases unmatched. DNA for the CDR3: TGTGCCAGTAGTAGGACAGGGGAAGGGGGTACTGAAGCTTTCTTT. Its protein is CASSRTGEGGTEAFF.